This T cell receptor beta chain stems from a study of T-cell memory formation after mild COVID-19. Study at large: Clusters were largely donor specific. General study results and limits: Later expanders leaned toward CD4+, whereas clones contracting from day 15 to 85 were balanced CD4/CD8. The finding that pre-infection memory included some responding clones suggested that cross-reactive memory joined. SARS-CoV-2 specificity of second-wave clones peaking day 37 was unconfirmed.

TCRdb called the 5' RACE reads again in MiXCR, with one record for every CDR3 protein. The data hold some 210,000 distinct CDR3 sequences, with 8% to 11% observed a single time. This clonotype was observed a handful of times. Its antigen is unidentified. The V end was cut by 1 base, the J end by 6 bases, with 10 bases between. The CDR3 totals 14 residues. From germline, CDR1 is SGHKS and CDR2 YYEKEE (reference sequence). The sequence derives from a man in his late teens or twenties who had mild COVID-19 (a few samples of this study predate the infection). Cell type and time point are not known. V usage is TRBV5-5 and J usage is TRBJ2-2; weak D call: TRBD1 (5 bases). Source material: PBMCs or a T cell subset sorted from them (not recorded which). DNA of the CDR3: TGTGCCAGCAGCTTGTTGACAGCCCCCGGGGAGCTGTTTTTT. This codes for CASSLLTAPGELFF.